Listed below are T cell receptor beta chains from one sample, sequenced in a study of T cell repertoires in cytomegalovirus infection. One entry per CDR3 protein results from TCRdb running MiXCR on the reads. This sample has roughly 730,000 distinct CDR3 sequences, with roughly 30% found just once. Antigen specificity for these receptors is unknown. The sample here was cultured PBMCs, taken from culture after CMV antigen stimulation. The receptors originated from a human donor in good health (CMV status not recorded). Some clones in this sample may be carry-over from other donors' samples. Both conserved end residues are part of each CDR3. D genes are given only for firm matches. Only some rows state a clone size, as once, few, many or a class for expanded clones.

cdr3_length d_call j_call v_call clone_size cdr3_aa cdr3_nt
13 . TRBJ2-2 TRBV6-8 . CASSKPSTGELFF TGTGCCAGCAGTAAACCATCCACCGGGGAGCTGTTTTTT
14 . TRBJ2-3 TRBV27 few CASRVSVSTDTQYF TGTGCCAGCAGGGTCAGCGTGAGCACAGATACGCAGTATTTT
15 . TRBJ2-5 TRBV6-2/TRBV6-3 . CASSRTKGHQETQYF TGTGCCAGCAGTCGAACCAAGGGACACCAAGAGACCCAGTACTTC
16 . TRBJ1-4 TRBV4-1 . CASSQSPRPGSEKLFF TGCGCCAGCAGCCAGTCACCACGGCCAGGGTCCGAAAAACTGTTTTTT
16 TRBD1 TRBJ1-2 TRBV7-2 . CASSLEGTGLLGGYTF TGTGCCAGCAGCTTAGAAGGGACAGGGTTATTGGGTGGCTACACCTTC
14 . TRBJ1-5 TRBV12-3/TRBV12-4 . CASSLGVSRQPQHF TGTGCCAGCAGTTTAGGCGTCAGCAGACAGCCCCAGCATTTT
14 TRBD1 TRBJ1-4 TRBV27 few CASRRTGAGEKLFF TGTGCCAGCAGAAGGACAGGGGCTGGTGAAAAACTGTTTTTT
13 . TRBJ1-1 TRBV6-6 once CASSEDSLSEAFF TGTGCCAGCAGCGAGGACAGCCTCTCGGAAGCTTTCTTT
15 . TRBJ1-4 TRBV2 . CASARQGLANEKLFF TGTGCCAGCGCCCGGCAGGGCCTAGCTAATGAAAAACTGTTTTTT
14 . TRBJ2-1 TRBV7-6 few CASSGDSGGNEQFF TGTGCCAGCAGCGGGGATTCAGGTGGCAATGAGCAGTTCTTC
15 TRBD1 TRBJ1-4 TRBV7-4 few CASSLEARGHEKLFF TGTGCCAGCAGCTTAGAGGCCAGGGGGCATGAAAAACTGTTTTTT
15 . TRBJ1-2 TRBV6-2/TRBV6-3 few CASSPARAENYGYTF TGTGCCAGCAGTCCCGCCCGGGCAGAGAACTATGGCTACACCTTC
12 . TRBJ2-3 TRBV19 once CASSSASHTQYF TGTGCCAGTAGTTCCGCATCCCATACGCAGTATTTT
13 . TRBJ2-7 TRBV20-1 . CSASLVASYEQYF TGCAGTGCTAGCCTAGTAGCGTCCTACGAGCAGTACTTC
15 TRBD1 TRBJ2-2 TRBV7-6 . CASSTRTGNTGELFF TGTGCCAGCAGCACCCGGACAGGGAACACCGGGGAGCTGTTTTTT
11 . TRBJ1-1 TRBV7-8 . CASSLTGDGEF TGTGCCAGCAGCTTAACCGGGGACGGGGAGTTT
15 . TRBJ2-7 TRBV2 few CASKYWEGVAYEQYF TGTGCCAGCAAATACTGGGAGGGGGTCGCCTACGAGCAGTACTTC
18 TRBD1 TRBJ2-7 TRBV20-1 few CSALRIRQGSSQPYEQYF TGCAGTGCTTTACGAATCCGACAGGGTTCATCACAACCCTACGAGCAGTACTTC